The present T cell receptor (beta chain) was sequenced within a study of human T cells and chemical hapten exposure. Findings and limits, study-wide: PT1 expanded TCR numbers tracked positively with patch test score. Healthy individuals' immune responses may differ from those of donors, who had alopecia.

One entry per CDR3 protein, called by TCRdb with MiXCR from the RACE reads. The sample lists 90,000 or so distinct CDR3 sequences, over 6.5% occurring once. The time point is: pre-sensitization, week 0. Treatment of the sample: therapeutic diphenylcyclopropenone sensitization with weekly scalp DPC. In its sample, this clonotype was seen a few times. The antigen remains undetermined. The specimen was whole blood, collected in connection with sensitization to the hapten diphenylcyclopropenone (DPC). The clonotype originates from a middle-aged man with alopecia areata. Some clones in this sample may be carry-over from other donors' samples.

CDR3 loop: CSVEPRQGQETQYF. In DNA, the CDR3 is TGCAGCGTTGAACCACGACAGGGTCAAGAGACCCAGTACTTC. This rearrangement joins TRBV29-1 to TRBJ2-5, with 7 bases lining up with TRBD1. The length of the CDR3 is 14 residues. CDR1 and CDR2 from the germline V gene are SQVTM and ANQGSEA. Germline trimming cut 2 bases from V and 2 bases from J; bases unmatched to any gene: 5.